These 25 T cell receptor beta chains were all obtained from the same sample, sequenced in a study of cytomegalovirus exposure and HLA in healthy donors. Primers: 60 Vbeta forward and 13 Jbeta reverse. This table comes from immunoSEQ multiplex PCR, and its TCRdb copy is limited to in-frame clones, with some not included. The sample yields roughly 110,000 clones, under 80% seen once. Sequencing was performed on PBMCs. Source of these receptors: a woman aged 50 to 65 in good health and CMV-seropositive.

This chain connects TRBV5-4 to TRBJ1-1; D gene unclear. This CDR3 has 14 residues. Germline values: CDR1 SGHNT, CDR2 YYREEE (reference sequence). V lost 4 bases, J lost 4 bases, and 14 bases lay in between. The CDR3 spells CASSALRSGTEAFF. CDR3 coding DNA: TGTGCCAGCAGCGCACTCAGGTCTGGCACTGAAGCTTTCTTT.

The V and J genes are TRBV7-8 and TRBJ2-7; D may be TRBD2 (6 bases). Trimming took off 7 bases at V and 3 bases at J, with 16 bases between the two ends. CDR3 length equals 14 residues. Germline V gene lookup returns CDR1 SGHVS and CDR2 FQNEAQ. CDR3 DNA sequence: TGTGCCAGCACCCTGGGCGGGGCAAGCTACGAGCAGTACTTC. Protein: CASTLGGASYEQYF. The entire variable domain, with the rest obtained from reference TRBV7-8 and TRBJ2-7, is as follows: GAGVSQSPRYKVAKRGQDVALRCDPISGHVSLFWYQQALGQGPEFLTYFQNEAQLDKSGLPSDRFFAERPEGSVSTLKIQRTQQEDSAVYLCASTLGGASYEQYFGPGTRLTVT.

The CDR3 region is CASSQGGGKNQPQHF. CDR3 nucleotides: TGTGCCAGTAGTCAGGGGGGCGGTAAGAATCAGCCCCAGCATTTT. The gene calls are TRBV19 and TRBJ1-5, with 7 bases matching TRBD1. CDR3 length: 15 amino acids. V was clipped by 5 bases and J by 4 bases; unmatched bases: 8. Germline V gives CDR1 LNHDA, CDR2 SQIVND (reference sequence).

V and J are TRBV9 and TRBJ2-7, with D possibly matching TRBD2 (6 bases). The CDR3 contains 15 residues. With 2 bases removed from V and 2 bases from J, the gap between germline ends came to 14 bases. Germline V gives CDR1 SGDLS, CDR2 YYNGEE. DNA of the CDR3: TGTGCCAGCAGCGTGGGAGGACTACCGACCTACGAGCAGTACTTC. Its protein product is CASSVGGLPTYEQYF.

The chain is built from TRBV9 and TRBJ2-1, with 9 positions matching TRBD1. The CDR3 has 16 amino acids. Germline V gene lookup returns CDR1 SGDLS and CDR2 YYNGEE. The junction had 9 bases not matched to a gene; V was cut back by 2 bases and J by 6 bases. The CDR3: CASSVGVGQGSNEQFF. DNA of the CDR3: TGTGCCAGCAGCGTCGGTGTGGGACAGGGAAGCAATGAGCAGTTCTTC.

This rearrangement joins TRBV18 to TRBJ1-5; TRBD1 matches 11 bases. From germline, CDR1 is KGHSH and CDR2 LQKENI. V was clipped by 6 bases and J by 6 bases; unmatched bases: 7. This CDR3 comprises 15 residues. CDR3 coding DNA: TGTGCCAGCTCTTCGGACAGGGGGCGGACTCAGCCCCAGCATTTT. This translates into CASSSDRGRTQPQHF.

The chain recombines TRBV5-1 with TRBJ2-2, with TRBD1 matching over 7 bases. Germline CDR1 SGHRS, CDR2 YFSETQ. The CDR3 extends over 19 amino acids. The V and J ends lost 3 bases and 1 base, in that order; junction bases with no gene match: 15. The CDR3 region is CASSYRPGQSSGNTGELFF. The DNA of the CDR3 is TGCGCCAGCAGCTACCGACCGGGACAGTCGTCGGGGAACACCGGGGAGCTGTTTTTT.

The rearrangement joins TRBV7-9 to TRBJ1-1; weak D call: TRBD1 (5 bases). This CDR3 is built from 15 residues. V lost 5 bases and J lost 2, with 15 bases in between. From germline, CDR1 is SEHNR and CDR2 FQNEAQ (reference sequence). This CDR3 is CASSISGGGNTEAFF. The CDR3 region has the DNA TGTGCCAGCAGCATTAGCGGGGGAGGAAACACTGAAGCTTTCTTT. Variable domain in full (rest from reference TRBV7-9 and TRBJ1-1): DTGVSQNPRHKITKRGQNVTFRCDPISEHNRLYWYRQTLGQGPEFLTYFQNEAQLEKSRLLSDRFSAERPKGSFSTLEIQRTEQGDSAMYLCASSISGGGNTEAFFGQGTRLTVV.

V usage is TRBV7-2 and J usage is TRBJ2-5; 9 bases match TRBD2. V was clipped by 5 bases and J by 5 bases; unmatched bases: 12. Per germline, CDR1 SGHTA and CDR2 FQGNSA. CDR3 length: 16 amino acids. The CDR3 nucleotides are TGTGCCAGCAGCGACTCCGGGACTAGCCTAGTGGAGACCCAGTACTTC. This codes for CASSDSGTSLVETQYF.

The chain carries TRBV6-1 and TRBJ1-1, with D unresolved. Germline CDR1 reads MNHNS; CDR2 reads SASEGT. The V gene lost 4 bases and the J gene lost 4 bases, with 19 bases spanning the gap. There are 16 residues in the CDR3. The CDR3: CASSGDPGGIFTEAFF. As DNA, the CDR3 is TGTGCCAGCAGTGGCGATCCGGGAGGCATATTCACTGAAGCTTTCTTT.

This clone was seen only once. The chain has TRBV6-1 and TRBJ2-5, with D perhaps matching TRBD1 (6 bases). The CDR3 loop spans 15 amino acids. The germline CDR1 and CDR2 sequences are MNHNS and SASEGT. The V end lost 5 bases, the J end lost 2 bases, and 15 bases lay between the germline ends. The CDR3 region is CASSFQGQNQETQYF. CDR3 coding DNA: TGTGCCAGCAGTTTCCAAGGACAGAATCAAGAGACCCAGTACTTC.

This clone has a handful of counts. The chain combines TRBV27 with TRBJ2-5; 8 nucleotides line up with TRBD2. Trimming took 4 bases from V and 5 from J; bases not matched to a gene: 9. The CDR3 consists of 15 residues. Germline loops: CDR1 MNHEY, CDR2 SMNVEV (reference sequence). DNA of the CDR3: TGTGCCAGCAGTTCCCTTTCTAGCGGGCGGGAGACCCAGTACTTC. Translating it yields CASSSLSSGRETQYF.

The rearrangement links TRBV2 to TRBJ2-7; TRBD1 matches at 9 bases. The CDR3 has 15 residues. Germline V gene sequence: CDR1 SNHLY, CDR2 FYNNEI. V lost 6 bases to trimming and J lost 5 bases; unmatched junction nucleotides: 11. In DNA, the CDR3 is TGTGCCAGCAGCCGACAGGGGGTGAGTAGGGACGAGCAGTACTTC. Translating gives CASSRQGVSRDEQYF.

This clone was observed a few times. The V call is TRBV28, the J call TRBJ1-1; TRBD1 aligns across 7 bases. Trimming at V came to 2 bases and at J to 7 bases, leaving 7 bases not matched to a gene. This CDR3 contains 14 residues. The V gene's germline CDR1 is MDHEN and CDR2 SYDVKM. In DNA, the CDR3 is TGTGCCAGCAGTTTAGACAGGGAGATGGGTGAAGCTTTCTTT. Amino acids: CASSLDREMGEAFF.

The chain combines TRBV11-2 with TRBJ2-1, with 8 bases lining up with TRBD1. V trimming: 6 bases; J trimming: 4 bases; junction bases outside the gene matches: 11. The CDR3 totals 16 residues. Germline V gene sequence: CDR1 SGHAT, CDR2 FQNNGV. The CDR3 spells CASSIDRGKFYNEQFF. CDR3 in DNA: TGTGCCAGCAGTATTGACAGGGGAAAATTTTACAATGAGCAGTTCTTC.

The CDR3 protein is CASHLGTDTEAFF. CDR3 nucleotide sequence: TGTGCAAGTCACTTAGGTACGGACACTGAAGCTTTCTTT. The chain carries TRBV12-2 and TRBJ1-1. TRBV12-2 has pseudogene status. The CDR3 sequence is 13 residues long.

This clone came up a few times. V gene TRBV7-9 combines with J gene TRBJ2-1; TRBD2 matches at 7 bases. V shed 1 base, J shed 4 bases, and the junction held 7 bases outside the gene matches. CDR3 length: 16 residues. Germline values: CDR1 SEHNR, CDR2 FQNEAQ (reference sequence). The CDR3 spells CASSLGGTTIYNEQFF. CDR3 nucleotide sequence: TGTGCCAGCAGCTTAGGTGGGACTACCATTTACAATGAGCAGTTCTTC.

The J gene is TRBJ2-3, the V gene TRBV7-3; weak D call: TRBD1 (6 bases). This CDR3 has 17 amino acids. Germline V gene data show CDR1 as SGHTA and CDR2 as FQGTGA. With 1 base removed from V and 6 bases from J, the gap between germline ends came to 20 bases. In DNA, the CDR3 is TGTGCCAGCAGCTTAAGAGCTGGGGGCGCTCGGCGGGATACGCAGTATTTT. Residues: CASSLRAGGARRDTQYF.

This clone was seen only a few times. The CDR3 here is CASSRGGAYNEQFF. CDR3 coding DNA: TGTGCCAGCAGCCGCGGGGGGGCTTACAATGAGCAGTTCTTC. The J gene is TRBJ2-1, the V gene TRBV9; 9 positions agree with TRBD2. This CDR3 comprises 14 residues. J lost 4 bases, V lost 4 bases, and 3 bases had no gene match. CDR1 is SGDLS and CDR2 is YYNGEE in the germline V gene.

V is TRBV6-6 and J is TRBJ1-1; D is unclear. Trimming cost V 6 bases and J 0 bases, with 17 bases left between them. There are 16 residues in the CDR3. CDR1 and CDR2 from the germline V gene are MNHNY and SVGAGI (reference sequence). The CDR3 nucleotides are TGTGCCAGCAGCCCGTCGCGAGGGCGAATGAACACTGAAGCTTTCTTT. Translated, it gives CASSPSRGRMNTEAFF.

This clone has only a few counts. The V gene is TRBV6-1, the J gene TRBJ2-3; D call uncertain. The CDR3 consists of 12 residues. Deletions cut 6 bases from V and 6 bases from J, with 10 bases between. Germline V CDR1 and CDR2: MNHNS, SASEGT. CDR3 loop: CASSINRDTQYF. The CDR3 region has the DNA TGTGCCAGCAGCATTAACCGGGATACGCAGTATTTT.

The V and J genes are TRBV28 and TRBJ1-2, with unresolved D. CDR1 is MDHEN, CDR2 SYDVKM, per germline. Trimming stripped 1 base from V and 10 bases from J, with 10 bases between. The CDR3 length is 12 residues. CDR3 protein: CASSLFLTSYTF. CDR3 coding DNA: TGTGCCAGCAGTTTATTCCTGACTTCCTACACCTTC.

The V call is TRBV7-9, the J call TRBJ1-1; a possible D gene is TRBD1 (6 bases). The CDR3 is 16 residues long. Trimming cost V 6 bases and J 1 base, with 18 bases left between them. Germline V gene sequence: CDR1 SEHNR, CDR2 FQNEAQ (reference sequence). As DNA, the CDR3 is TGTGCCAGCAGTACAAACAGGGAAAGTCCGAACACTGAAGCTTTCTTT. It specifies CASSTNRESPNTEAFF.

V usage is TRBV10-3 and J usage is TRBJ1-2; a weak D match, TRBD1 (6 bases). Trimming pared 0 bases from V and 7 bases from J, leaving 6 bases between. CDR1 and CDR2 from the germline V gene are ENHRY and SYGVKD. The CDR3 is made up of 12 amino acids. Here the CDR3 reads CAISESTGGYTF. The CDR3 bases are TGTGCCATCAGTGAGTCGACAGGTGGCTACACCTTC.

V usage is TRBV11-2 and J usage is TRBJ2-5, with 9 bases lining up with TRBD2. CDR3 length: 17 amino acids. The V gene's germline CDR1 is SGHAT and CDR2 FQNNGV. J lost 2 bases, V lost 0 bases, and 7 bases had no gene match. This CDR3 is CASSLELRGGRQETQYF. The CDR3 DNA reads TGTGCCAGCAGCTTAGAGTTGCGGGGGGGCCGGCAAGAGACCCAGTACTTC.